Detailed here is one T cell receptor beta chain. This clonotype was counted a few times. Which antigen it targets is not known. No clone much larger than this one lies a single base away; base qualities are absent. The CDR3 runs 14 amino acids, cysteine and phenylalanine included. CDR3 DNA is the only sequence kept; it has 42 bases, read in frame from the first base. CDR1 and CDR2, per the germline V gene, are SGHDN and FVKESK. V is shortened by 4 bases, J by 6 bases, and the region joining them spans 14 bases. The entry originates in a study of tumor-infiltrating lymphocytes in primary liver carcinoma (TCRdb year 2017). Regarding the complete study: Of the five patients, three men and two women aged 30 to 69 years, four had hepatocellular carcinoma and one had combined HCC and intrahepatic cholangiocarcinoma. Each sample produced about 3.5 to 7.5 million productive TCRbeta reads, and read depth showed no significant difference between tissue types. TCRbeta repertoire sequencing covered roughly 35 specimens from 5 patients: some 25 tumor regions, 5 adjacent noncancerous liver tissues and 5 peripheral blood samples. The five patients had tumors staged T1-T3 N0M0, with maximum diameters ranging from roughly 4.2 to 11 cm. Agilent mRNA microarray profiling was performed on the approximately 25 tumor region samples to relate TCRbeta repertoire diversity to the local molecular phenotype. The study combined TCRbeta repertoire sequencing, expression microarrays and whole-exome sequencing across five regions of each liver tumor, with adjacent normal tissue and blood. Reproducibility between technical replicate repertoires was high, with correlation coefficients above 0.95 and mean shared-clone rates roughly 0.87.

Using a constant-region primer and ProtoScript II reverse transcriptase, TCRbeta-specific cDNA was reverse-transcribed from approximately 500 ng total RNA. Construction of the TCRbeta libraries relied on three nested rounds of multiplex PCR, following a slightly modified ARM-PCR procedure. Each of the first two PCR rounds ran for around 10 cycles using multiplex TRBV1-TRBV30 forward primers together with a Cbeta reverse primer. Sample barcodes and Illumina adapters were attached in a final 25-cycle PCR using Deep VentR polymerase. Amplicons of 200-500 bp were gel-purified with a QIAquick gel extraction kit before sequencing. The TCRbeta amplicons were sequenced with 250-bp paired-end reads on an Illumina HiSeq 2500. The study's own analysis went as follows. Quality trimming of reads was performed with Trimmomatic v0.33, and paired reads were merged with FLASH v1.2.11 so that full CDR3 sequences could be recovered. V, D and J germline segments were assigned to the rearranged TCRbeta sequences using MiGEC v1.2.1b. Clonotype statistics and Shannon-Wiener diversity indices were computed with VDJtools v1.0.0. Except for diversity analysis, only the 250 most abundant clonotypes of each sample were used in subsequent analyses to reduce sampling bias. Clones were called with MiXCR by TCRdb after fastp trimmed the public reads at Q25, and only in-frame beta chains were retained. Rows with a matching CDR3 protein are joined into one entry that keeps the most common DNA and genes. The V and J calls and clone size are TCRdb's, not the authors'. Present in this sample are 100,000 to 150,000 distinct CDR3 sequences, roughly 69% of which were seen just once. The ten top clones hold 7% to 10% of the sample.

Without any cell sorting, total RNA and DNA were co-extracted from approximately 20-30 mg of bulk tissue using the AllPrep DNA/RNA mini kit. Surgical resection was performed in China between late 2015 and 2016 on five or six patients with histopathologically diagnosed primary liver carcinoma. At the time of sampling, the patients had chronic HBV infection and had not received any treatment. Each tumor was sampled at five spatially separated regions: the tumor centre plus the superior, inferior, left-lateral and right-lateral poles. More than 85% viable tumor cells were found by histology in every tumor sample. Pieces of fresh tumor and adjacent tissue were cut in half, with one half kept in RNAlater at -80 degrees C and the other half sent for histology. Overall study outcomes, separate from this receptor: Repertoire overlap was found to be higher between tumor regions (mean roughly 36%) than between tumor-adjacent (approximately 17%) or tumor-blood (14%) pairs, consistent with antigen-driven expansion. Because the samples were bulk and unsorted, CD4+ and CD8+ T cell repertoires could not be compared. Because sequencing covered only the TCR beta chain and unpaired alpha chains were not captured, true repertoire diversity is likely underestimated. With just 4 or 5 patients in the study, the authors point out that the findings should be validated in a larger study. The top 250 clones made up a significantly larger repertoire fraction in tumors than in blood (p = 0.039). Only about 7.5-24% of top clones were found in all five regions of a tumor, suggesting spatial heterogeneity of tumor-infiltrating T cells.

Sequencing input: liver tumor tissue from sampling region 1. The cell subset or site label for this specimen denotes: tumor region T1, superior pole. This TCR was sampled from a woman aged 60-75 years with primary liver carcinoma and hepatitis B virus infection. This receptor chain uses TRBV14 and TRBJ2-3; 6 matching bases give a weak D call of TRBD2. The bases read TGTGCCAGCAGCCCCCGATCCAGCGGGGATACGCAGTATTTT. Its coded protein is CASSPRSSGDTQYF.